These T cell receptor beta chains were read from a single sample in a study of OX40 agonist ivuxolimab in advanced cancers. The repertoire was sequenced with immunoSEQ multiplex PCR; TCRdb's copy has only in-frame clones and lacks some. The data hold tens of thousands of clones, with around 86% observed a single time. Sequences were derived from CD4+ or CD8+ T cells sorted from blood, sampled in a trial of the OX40 agonist ivuxolimab. The receptors shown here come from an adult with an advanced solid tumor such as melanoma, head and neck, liver or kidney cancer. Each CDR3 is given with its conserved first and last residue. D genes are given only for firm matches. Not every row has a clone size; where given, it reads once, few, many or a size class.

V gene,J gene,D gene,clone size,CDR3 DNA,CDR3 protein
TRBV7-2,TRBJ2-3,.,.,TGTGCCAGCAGCTTAGTTGGGGGGGCCGAAGCAGATACGCAGTATTTT,CASSLVGGAEADTQYF
TRBV7-9,TRBJ2-7,.,.,TGTGCCAGCAGCTTAGGACTGAACTACGAGCAGTACTTC,CASSLGLNYEQYF
TRBV6-1,TRBJ2-7,.,.,TGTGCCAGCAGTAGTGACCTCTACGAGCAGTACTTC,CASSSDLYEQYF
TRBV27,TRBJ2-5,.,.,TGTGCCAGCAGTTTAGGCCCGCAAGAGACCCAGTACTTC,CASSLGPQETQYF
TRBV4-1,TRBJ1-1,.,few,TGCGCCAGCAGCCAAGATCCGGGAGCCGGAGACACTGAAGCTTTCTTT,CASSQDPGAGDTEAFF
TRBV27,TRBJ2-2,.,once,TGTGCCAGCAGTTGGGTTAACACCGGGGAGCTGTTTTTT,CASSWVNTGELFF
TRBV19,TRBJ2-7,TRBD1,.,TGTGCCAGTAGTACTACAGGGGGCGCCTCCTACGAGCAGTACTTC,CASSTTGGASYEQYF
TRBV7-2,TRBJ2-7,.,.,TGTGCCAGCAGTTGGGACCCCCGGCAAATATACGAGCAGTACTTC,CASSWDPRQIYEQYF
TRBV10-3,TRBJ1-5,.,.,TGTGCCAGCAGTGAAGCGCGGTGGGGAGTCAATCAGCCCCAGCATTTT,CASSEARWGVNQPQHF
TRBV10-3,TRBJ1-4,.,.,TGTGCCATCAGTGAGTCCCGGGGAAATGCTGAAAAACTGTTTTTT,CAISESRGNAEKLFF
TRBV28,TRBJ2-7,.,.,TGTGCCAGCACTACGGGACATACCTACGAGCAGTACTTC,CASTTGHTYEQYF
TRBV4-1,TRBJ2-1,TRBD1,.,TGCGCCAGCAGCCAAGCTTATCGGACAGGCAACAATGAGCAGTTCTTC,CASSQAYRTGNNEQFF
TRBV30,TRBJ1-1,.,few,TGTGCCTGGAGTGCCTCCCAGGCGGGGGCCATGAACACTGAAGCTTTCTTT,CAWSASQAGAMNTEAFF
TRBV27,TRBJ2-3,.,.,TGTGCCAGCAGTGGGGGATGGGATACGCAGTATTTT,CASSGGWDTQYF
TRBV7-9,TRBJ1-2,TRBD1,once,TGTGCCAGCAGAGGTTACCGGGACAGAAAAGACTATGGCTACACCTTC,CASRGYRDRKDYGYTF
TRBV29-1,TRBJ2-3,.,.,TGCAGCGTTGAAGGGCAGGGGATGACAGATACGCAGTATTTT,CSVEGQGMTDTQYF
TRBV2,TRBJ1-1,TRBD1,.,TGTGCCAGCAGTCAGGGGGCCCCTGAAGCTTTCTTT,CASSQGAPEAFF
TRBV4-3,TRBJ2-2,TRBD1,.,TGCGCCAGCAGCCCCCGCCAGGGGGCCAGCGGGGAGCTGTTTTTT,CASSPRQGASGELFF
TRBV27,TRBJ1-5,TRBD1,few,TGTGCCAGCAGTACCAGGACAGGGGGAGGGAATCAGCCCCAGCATTTT,CASSTRTGGGNQPQHF
TRBV5-1,TRBJ2-1,.,.,TGCGCCAGCAGCTTGAGGGCCCTTAGCGGAAACTACAATGAGCAGTTCTTC,CASSLRALSGNYNEQFF
TRBV2,TRBJ2-7,TRBD1,.,TGTGCCAGCAGTCGGACAGGGGGGAGGTACGAGCAGTACTTC,CASSRTGGRYEQYF
TRBV4-3,TRBJ2-1,TRBD2,.,TGCGCCAGCAGCGATGGGACTAGTACGTTCAATGAGCAGTTCTTC,CASSDGTSTFNEQFF
TRBV9,TRBJ2-7,.,.,TGTGCCAGCAGCGCCGCGCCGGGACTCAATTACGAGCAGTACTTC,CASSAAPGLNYEQYF
TRBV2,TRBJ2-5,.,.,TGTGCCAGCAGTGAAGTCGAGCGGGCGCTCCAAGAGACCCAGTACTTC,CASSEVERALQETQYF
TRBV4-1,TRBJ2-7,TRBD1,few,TGCGCCAGCAGCCGGGACAGGGGTGGCGAGCAGTACTTC,CASSRDRGGEQYF
TRBV5-6,TRBJ2-7,TRBD1,.,TGTGCCAGCAGCCAAGGGACAGGGACTTACGAGCAGTACTTC,CASSQGTGTYEQYF
TRBV6-5,TRBJ2-3,.,few,TGTGCCAGCAGTTTGAATCCCGGGGGGCGGTCAGATACGCAGTATTTT,CASSLNPGGRSDTQYF
TRBV4-3,TRBJ1-5,.,.,TGCGCCAGCAGCCAAGTAGCAGGGTCACGGCAGCCCCAGCATTTT,CASSQVAGSRQPQHF
TRBV11-3,TRBJ2-7,.,.,TGTGCCAGCAGCCACCCGGGGACGGCGTCCTACGAGCAGTACTTC,CASSHPGTASYEQYF
TRBV9,TRBJ1-2,.,.,TGTGCCAGCAGCCCGCAGTCAGATTCGATGTTTGGTTACACCTTC,CASSPQSDSMFGYTF
TRBV9,TRBJ2-3,TRBD2,once,TGTGCCAGCAGCTGGCGGCGGGGGGCAGCAGATACGCAGTATTTT,CASSWRRGAADTQYF
TRBV7-6,TRBJ1-1,TRBD1,.,TGTGCCAGCAGCTTCCGGCCAGGGGGAAATGGTGAAGCTTTCTTT,CASSFRPGGNGEAFF
TRBV28,TRBJ1-6,TRBD1,.,TGTGCCAGCAGTTTCAAGCCTAGGACAGGGTGGTATTCACCCCTCCACTTT,CASSFKPRTGWYSPLHF
TRBV27,TRBJ2-1,.,.,TGTGCCAGCAGTTATGGGGGCTCCTCCTACAATGAGCAGTTCTTC,CASSYGGSSYNEQFF
TRBV9,TRBJ2-7,TRBD1,.,TGTGCCAGCAGCGGACAGGGACCCTACGAGCAGTACTTC,CASSGQGPYEQYF
TRBV18,TRBJ1-4,.,.,TGTGCCAGCTCAAGCCGGGATGCAACTAATGAAAAACTGTTTTTT,CASSSRDATNEKLFF
TRBV5-4,TRBJ2-4,.,.,TGTGCCAGCTCTGACAGGGACTCCAAAAACATTCAGTACTTC,CASSDRDSKNIQYF
TRBV27,TRBJ1-2,TRBD1,.,TGTGCCAGCAGCCTAGGGGGCCCGAACTATGGCTACACCTTC,CASSLGGPNYGYTF
TRBV6-5,TRBJ1-4,.,.,TGTGCCAGCAGTTACTCTGACAGCCCAACTAATGAAAAACTGTTTTTT,CASSYSDSPTNEKLFF
TRBV9,TRBJ1-6,.,.,TGTGCCAGCAGCCCTTGGGGGACACTCCGTAATTCACCCCTCCACTTT,CASSPWGTLRNSPLHF
TRBV7-2,TRBJ2-7,.,.,TGTGCCAGCAGTCCTATCGGACAGCCGAGCTCCTACGAGCAGTACTTC,CASSPIGQPSSYEQYF
TRBV27,TRBJ1-5,.,few,TGTGCCAGCAGTTCCGGAGACCTCAATCAGCCCCAGCATTTT,CASSSGDLNQPQHF
TRBV29-1,TRBJ1-1,.,.,TGCAGCGTCGAAAGGGGGGGAGAAGCTTTCTTT,CSVERGGEAFF
TRBV25-1,TRBJ1-1,.,once,TGTGCCAGCAGTGAACGTGGCAGGGCGCGAACTGAAGCTTTCTTT,CASSERGRARTEAFF
TRBV6-6,TRBJ2-5,TRBD2,.,TGTGCCAGCAGTCTAGCGGGGTGGGAGACCCAGTACTTC,CASSLAGWETQYF
TRBV13,TRBJ1-1,.,.,TGTGCCAGCAGAACCTGGGGGGCCGCTGAAGCTTTCTTT,CASRTWGAAEAFF
TRBV28,TRBJ2-3,.,.,TGTGCCAGCAGTTTACCTCAAGGGACAGATACGCAGTATTTT,CASSLPQGTDTQYF
TRBV7-2,TRBJ2-7,TRBD1,.,TGTGCCAGCAGCTTAGGCGCAGGGGGCTACTACGAGCAGTACTTC,CASSLGAGGYYEQYF
TRBV7-6,TRBJ1-1,.,.,TGTGCCAGCAGCCCAGGATGGAACACTGAAGCTTTCTTT,CASSPGWNTEAFF
TRBV7-9,TRBJ2-7,.,once,TGTGCCAGCAGTCCCGGCTGGGGGGCAGGCTCCTACGAGCAGTACTTC,CASSPGWGAGSYEQYF
TRBV27,TRBJ2-1,.,.,TGTGCCAGCACCCCAGACGTTAACAATGAGCAGTTCTTC,CASTPDVNNEQFF
TRBV11-2,TRBJ2-6,TRBD1,.,TGTGCCAGCAGCCAGGGGGCGCGTGGGGCCAACGTCCTGACTTTC,CASSQGARGANVLTF
TRBV7-9,TRBJ2-7,.,.,TGTGCCAGCAGCTCCCTTTTGAACGAGCAGTACTTC,CASSSLLNEQYF
TRBV4-1,TRBJ2-5,.,.,TGCGCCAGCAGCCAATCTGTCCGGAGGGCGGTGACCCAAGAGACCCAGTACTTC,CASSQSVRRAVTQETQYF
TRBV11-2,TRBJ2-2,.,.,TGTGCCAGCAGCTGGGAGGAGCTGTTTTTT,CASSWEELFF
TRBV7-7,TRBJ2-1,TRBD2,.,TGTGCTAGCAGCAAAATGGCGGGACTAGCGGGAGGGGATGAGCAGTTCTTC,CASSKMAGLAGGDEQFF
TRBV7-9,TRBJ2-4,.,.,TGTGCCAGCAGCACTAACAGGGAGAAAAACATTCAGTACTTC,CASSTNREKNIQYF
TRBV9,TRBJ2-5,TRBD2,.,TGTGCCAGCACAAGTGGAGCGGGGGGGTACCAAGAGACCCAGTACTTC,CASTSGAGGYQETQYF
TRBV5-4,TRBJ1-1,.,.,TGTGCCAGCAGCGGAGGGGCGGTCGGCACTGAAGCTTTCTTT,CASSGGAVGTEAFF
TRBV4-3,TRBJ2-1,TRBD1,.,TGCGCCAGCAGCCCGGGACAGGGTTCCTATGAGCAGTTCTTC,CASSPGQGSYEQFF